This T cell receptor beta chain is drawn from a study of OX40 agonist ivuxolimab in advanced cancers. Study results and limitations: The study observed clonal expansion of CD4+ and CD8+ blood T cells by week 6 at 0.1 to 3.0 mg/kg. Partial responders receiving 0.1-3.0 mg/kg showed among the lowest clonal expansion.

Anyone with autoimmune disease history or systemic immunosuppression was excluded. Only in-frame clones appear in the TCRdb table, and some are missing; sequencing was by immunoSEQ multiplex PCR. This sample has tens of thousands of clones, with around 89% found just once. V lost 0 bases and J lost 12, with 11 bases in between. CDR3 length: 13 residues. CDR1 is SNHLY, CDR2 FYNNEI, per germline. With respect to this clone: What it binds is not known.

This sequence joins TRBV2 and TRBJ2-2; D is undetermined. This specimen consisted of CD4+ or CD8+ T cells sorted from blood, obtained in a trial of the OX40 agonist ivuxolimab. This sequence was found in an adult with an advanced solid tumor such as melanoma, head and neck, liver or kidney cancer. The CDR3 sequence is CASSEAWAAQLFF. CDR3 nucleotides: TGTGCCAGCAGTGAAGCGTGGGCGGCGCAGCTGTTTTTT. Drawing the rest from reference TRBV2 and TRBJ2-2, the complete variable domain is EPEVTQTPSHQVTQMGQEVILRCVPISNHLYFYWYRQILGQKVEFLVSFYNNEISEKSEIFDDQFSVERPDGSNFTLKIRSTKLEDSAMYFCASSEAWAAQLFFGEGSRLTVL.